The 9 T cell receptor beta chains below were found in one sample sequenced in a study of CD8+ T cells in alopecia areata. Extracted RNA was reverse transcribed, and the resulting cDNA served as sequencing template. The method was immunoSEQ multiplex PCR; TCRdb's version includes in-frame clones alone and lacks a portion of them. The sample includes around 120,000 clones, about 50% of them seen just once. The sequenced sample consisted of NKG2D-low CD8+ T cells sorted from blood. These receptors came from a human donor with alopecia areata.

The chain couples TRBV7-9 to TRBJ2-4; D remains unclear. CDR3 size: 11 residues. Germline assignment: CDR1 SEHNR and CDR2 FQNEAQ (reference sequence). V was shortened by 5 bases and J by 8 bases, with 7 bases between the two germline ends. CDR3 nucleotides: TGTGCCAGCAGCCCTGGGGACATTCAGTACTTC. Protein: CASSPGDIQYF.

This clone showed up just a few times. The chain employs TRBV2 and TRBJ2-3, with no clear D. This CDR3 has 14 amino acids. CDR1 and CDR2 from the germline V gene are SNHLY and FYNNEI. V was cut by 3 bases and J by 1 base, with 8 bases left in between. Here the CDR3 DNA reads TGTGCCAGCAGTGAGGCAGCAGGCACAGATACGCAGTATTTT. This translates into CASSEAAGTDTQYF.

As DNA, the CDR3 is TGTGCCAGCAGTTTAGAAGTGAACGACCAAGAGACCCAGTACTTC. This gives the protein CASSLEVNDQETQYF. This chain connects TRBV28 to TRBJ2-5; the D is unclear. CDR3 length: 15 amino acids. Germline CDR1 is MDHEN and CDR2 is SYDVKM. The germline V and J ends were trimmed by 2 bases and 0 bases, with 10 bases remaining between them.

This chain uses TRBV29-1 with TRBJ2-7; 11 bases match TRBD1. V gave up 1 base and J gave up 1 base; unmatched junction bases: 6. The CDR3 is 16 amino acids. Per the germline V gene, CDR1 is SQVTM and CDR2 is ANQGSEA. CDR3 sequence: CSVEGSGTGGSYEQYF. DNA of the CDR3: TGCAGCGTTGAAGGCTCCGGGACAGGGGGATCCTACGAGCAGTACTTC.

The chain joins TRBV5-4 to TRBJ2-5, with unresolved D. Germline CDR1 reads SGHNT; CDR2 reads YYREEE (reference sequence). The CDR3 length is 14 residues. Trimming cost V 3 bases and J 2 bases, with 11 bases left between them. The CDR3 DNA is TGTGCCAGCAGCTCCCTTCAGTTACAAGAGACCCAGTACTTC. The encoded protein is CASSSLQLQETQYF. Full variable domain (missing parts from reference TRBV5-4 and TRBJ2-5): ETGVTQSPTHLIKTRGQQVTLRCSSQSGHNTVSWYQQALGQGPQFIFQYYREEENGRGNFPPRFSGLQFPNYSSELNVNALELDDSALYLCASSSLQLQETQYFGPGTRLLVL.

This clone turned up a few times. This sample also contains other DNA sequences that code for the same CDR3. The J gene is TRBJ2-1, the V gene TRBV29-1; 8 nucleotides line up with TRBD2. V lost 0 bases, J lost 0 bases, and 4 bases stayed unmatched. Germline V gene data show CDR1 as SQVTM and CDR2 as ANQGSEA. This CDR3 comprises 16 residues. The CDR3 is CSVEEWAGGSYNEQFF. The CDR3 nucleotides read TGCAGCGTTGAAGAATGGGCGGGAGGCTCCTACAATGAGCAGTTCTTC.

This clone has just a few counts. The chain is built from TRBV29-1 and TRBJ2-5; possibly TRBD2 for D (6 bases). The CDR3 runs 13 residues. Germline values: CDR1 SQVTM, CDR2 ANQGSEA. Trimming pared 0 bases from V and 3 bases from J, leaving 8 bases between. The CDR3 loop is CSVEDPGEETQYF. The CDR3, as DNA: TGCAGCGTTGAAGATCCGGGGGAAGAGACCCAGTACTTC.

This clone was picked up one time. V is TRBV30 and J is TRBJ2-1, with 10 bases identical to TRBD1. CDR1 is GTSNPN and CDR2 is SVGIG in the germline V gene (reference sequence). The CDR3 is made up of 12 amino acids. CDR3 sequence: CVGGTGENEQFF. Here the CDR3 DNA reads TGTGTCGGTGGGACAGGGGAAAATGAGCAGTTCTTC.

The CDR3 loop reads CASSGMTEEQFF. The CDR3 DNA reads as TGTGCCAGCAGCGGGATGACAGAGGAGCAGTTCTTC. J is TRBJ2-1 and V is TRBV5-6; TRBD1 is a possible D gene (5 bases). Germline CDR1 SGHDT, CDR2 YYEEEE. This CDR3 is built from 12 residues. Trimming pared 4 bases from V and 10 bases from J, leaving 12 bases between.